This TCR beta chain appears in the sequencing data of a study of T-cell reconstitution after alpha-beta-depleted transplantation in children. Between the trimmed V and J ends, which lost 6 bases and 9 bases, there was a span of 12 bases. The CDR3 is made up of 12 amino acids. TCRbeta library preparation incorporated unique molecular identifiers. MiXCR, applied by TCRdb to the PCR reads, yields one record per CDR3 protein. Seen here are approximately 420,000 distinct CDR3 sequences, around 9.9% observed once, and the top ten hold 5% to 6.5%. The chain is built from TRBV12-3 or TRBV12-4 and TRBJ2-1; D unclear. Sequences were derived from PBMCs from the stem cell graft donor, sampled from the stem cell graft. This clonotype was obtained from a human donor who donated a stem cell graft to a child with acute myeloid leukemia. The CDR3 DNA reads as TGTGCCAGCAGGGGCCAGAGCATTGAGCAGTTCTTC. It is translated as CASRGQSIEQFF.